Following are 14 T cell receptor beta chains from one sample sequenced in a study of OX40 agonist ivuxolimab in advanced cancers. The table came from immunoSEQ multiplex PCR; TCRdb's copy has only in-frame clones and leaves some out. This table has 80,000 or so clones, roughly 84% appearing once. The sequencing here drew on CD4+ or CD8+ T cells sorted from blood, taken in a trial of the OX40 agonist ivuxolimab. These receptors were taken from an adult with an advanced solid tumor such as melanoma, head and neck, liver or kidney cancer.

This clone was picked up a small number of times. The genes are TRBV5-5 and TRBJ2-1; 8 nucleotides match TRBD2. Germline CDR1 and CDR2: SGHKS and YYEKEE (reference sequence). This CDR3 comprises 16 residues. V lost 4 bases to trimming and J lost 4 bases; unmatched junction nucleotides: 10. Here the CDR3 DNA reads TGTGCCAGCAGCGCCCGGCCGCGGGGGGCGTACAATGAGCAGTTCTTC. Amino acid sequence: CASSARPRGAYNEQFF.

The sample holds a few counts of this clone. This CDR3 is CASSGPRTSGGTGEQFF. In DNA form, the CDR3 reads TGTGCCAGCAGTGGACCAAGGACTAGCGGGGGTACGGGTGAGCAGTTCTTC. V gene TRBV2 combines with J gene TRBJ2-1, with 13 bases lining up with TRBD2. J gave up 9 bases and V 4 bases, and 12 bases lay outside the gene matches. Germline V gives CDR1 SNHLY, CDR2 FYNNEI. The CDR3 extends over 17 amino acids. Full variable domain (outside the CDR3, taken from reference TRBV2 and TRBJ2-1): EPEVTQTPSHQVTQMGQEVILRCVPISNHLYFYWYRQILGQKVEFLVSFYNNEISEKSEIFDDQFSVERPDGSNFTLKIRSTKLEDSAMYFCASSGPRTSGGTGEQFFGPGTRLTVL.

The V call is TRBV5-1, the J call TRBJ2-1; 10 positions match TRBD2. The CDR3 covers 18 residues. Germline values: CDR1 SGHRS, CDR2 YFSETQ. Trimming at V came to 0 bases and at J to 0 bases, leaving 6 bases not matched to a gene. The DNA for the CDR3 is TGCGCCAGCAGCTTGGAGCTAGCGGGGGCGAGCTCCTACAATGAGCAGTTCTTC. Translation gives CASSLELAGASSYNEQFF. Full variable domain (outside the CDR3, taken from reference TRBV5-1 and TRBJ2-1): KAGVTQTPRYLIKTRGQQVTLSCSPISGHRSVSWYQQTPGQGLQFLFEYFSETQRNKGNFPGRFSGRQFSNSRSEMNVSTLELGDSALYLCASSLELAGASSYNEQFFGPGTRLTVL.

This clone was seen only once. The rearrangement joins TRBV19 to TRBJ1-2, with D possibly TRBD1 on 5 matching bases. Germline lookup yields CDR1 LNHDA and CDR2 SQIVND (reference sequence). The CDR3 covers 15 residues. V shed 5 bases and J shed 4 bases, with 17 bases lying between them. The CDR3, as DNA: TGTGCCAGTAGTGGGGGGATGGACCTGGGCTATGGCTACACCTTC. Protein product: CASSGGMDLGYGYTF.

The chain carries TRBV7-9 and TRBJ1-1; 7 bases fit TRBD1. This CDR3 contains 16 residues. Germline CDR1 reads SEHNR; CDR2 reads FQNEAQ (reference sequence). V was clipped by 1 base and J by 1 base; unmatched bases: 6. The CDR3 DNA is TGTGCCAGCAGCTTAGAAGTCAGGACAGGGAACACTGAAGCTTTCTTT. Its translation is CASSLEVRTGNTEAFF.

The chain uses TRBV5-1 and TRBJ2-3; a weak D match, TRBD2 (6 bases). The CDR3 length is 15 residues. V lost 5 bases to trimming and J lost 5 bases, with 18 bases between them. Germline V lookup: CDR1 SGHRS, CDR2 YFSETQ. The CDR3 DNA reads TGCGCCAGCAGGACATCCGGGACTCCAAGAGATACGCAGTATTTT. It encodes CASRTSGTPRDTQYF.

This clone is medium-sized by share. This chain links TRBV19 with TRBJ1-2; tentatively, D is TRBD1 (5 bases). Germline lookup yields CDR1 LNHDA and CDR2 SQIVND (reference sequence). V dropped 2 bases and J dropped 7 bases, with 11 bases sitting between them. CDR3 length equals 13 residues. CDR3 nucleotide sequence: TGTGCCAGTAGTATAACGCAGGGCTCTGGCTACACCTTC. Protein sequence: CASSITQGSGYTF.

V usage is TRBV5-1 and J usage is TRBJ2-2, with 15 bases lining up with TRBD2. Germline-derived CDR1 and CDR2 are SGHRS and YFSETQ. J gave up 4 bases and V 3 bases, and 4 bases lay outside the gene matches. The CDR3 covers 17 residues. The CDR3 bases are TGCGCCAGCAGCTGGACTAGCGGGAGGGCGGGCACCGGGGAGCTGTTTTTT. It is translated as CASSWTSGRAGTGELFF.

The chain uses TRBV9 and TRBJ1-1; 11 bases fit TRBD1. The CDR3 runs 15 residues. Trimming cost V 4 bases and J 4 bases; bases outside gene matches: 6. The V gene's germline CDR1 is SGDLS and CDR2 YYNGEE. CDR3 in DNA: TGTGCCAGCAGCCCCGGGACAGGGGGTGGCACTGAAGCTTTCTTT. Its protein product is CASSPGTGGGTEAFF. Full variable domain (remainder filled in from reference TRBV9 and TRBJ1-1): DSGVTQTPKHLITATGQRVTLRCSPRSGDLSVYWYQQSLDQGLQFLIQYYNGEERAKGNILERFSAQQFPDLHSELNLSSLELGDSALYFCASSPGTGGGTEAFFGQGTRLTVV.

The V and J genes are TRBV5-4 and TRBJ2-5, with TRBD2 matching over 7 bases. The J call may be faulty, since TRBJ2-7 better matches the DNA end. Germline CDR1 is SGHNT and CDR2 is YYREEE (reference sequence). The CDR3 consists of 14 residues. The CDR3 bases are TGTGCCAGCAGCGGGGGGGACTACCGCTACGAGCAGTACTTC. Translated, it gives CASSGGDYRYEQYF.

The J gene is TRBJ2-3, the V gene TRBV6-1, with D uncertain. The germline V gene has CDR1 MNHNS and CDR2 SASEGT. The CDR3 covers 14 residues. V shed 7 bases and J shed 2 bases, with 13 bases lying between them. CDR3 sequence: CASTLPAHTDTQYF. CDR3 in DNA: TGTGCCAGCACCTTGCCAGCCCACACAGATACGCAGTATTTT.

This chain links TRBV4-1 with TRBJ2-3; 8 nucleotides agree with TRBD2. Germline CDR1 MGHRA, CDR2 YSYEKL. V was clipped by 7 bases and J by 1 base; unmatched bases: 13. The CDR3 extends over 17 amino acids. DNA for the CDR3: TGCGCCAGCACCCGAGACCCCGAGACTAGCGGCACAGATACGCAGTATTTT. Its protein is CASTRDPETSGTDTQYF.

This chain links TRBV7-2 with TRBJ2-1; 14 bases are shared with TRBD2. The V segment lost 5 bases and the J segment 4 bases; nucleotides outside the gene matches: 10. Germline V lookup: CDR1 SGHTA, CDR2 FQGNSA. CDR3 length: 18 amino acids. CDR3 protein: CASSPPGLAGVLYNEQFF. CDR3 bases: TGTGCCAGCAGCCCTCCGGGACTAGCGGGAGTCTTGTACAATGAGCAGTTCTTC.

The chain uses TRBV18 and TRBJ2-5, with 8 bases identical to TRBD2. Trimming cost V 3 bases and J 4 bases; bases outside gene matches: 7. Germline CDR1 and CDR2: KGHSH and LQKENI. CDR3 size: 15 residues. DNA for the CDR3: TGTGCCAGCTCACCGGTCAGCGGGAGAGGAGAGACCCAGTACTTC. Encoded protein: CASSPVSGRGETQYF.